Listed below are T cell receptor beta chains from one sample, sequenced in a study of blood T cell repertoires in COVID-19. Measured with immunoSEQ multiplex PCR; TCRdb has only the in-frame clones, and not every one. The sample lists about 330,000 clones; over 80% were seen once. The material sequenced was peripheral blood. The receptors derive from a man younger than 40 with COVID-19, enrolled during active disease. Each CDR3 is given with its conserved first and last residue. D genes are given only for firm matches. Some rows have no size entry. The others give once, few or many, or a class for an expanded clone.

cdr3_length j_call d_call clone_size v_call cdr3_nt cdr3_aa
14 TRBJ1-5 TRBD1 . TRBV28 TGTGCCAGCAGCCTAGGACAGGGTAATCAGCCCCAGCATTTT CASSLGQGNQPQHF
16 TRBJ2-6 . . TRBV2 TGTGCCAGCAGTTTTAGAGGGGGACCTGGGGCCAACGTCCTGACTTTC CASSFRGGPGANVLTF
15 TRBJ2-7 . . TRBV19 TGTGCCAGTAGTACCCGACAGTCGTCGAACTACGAGCAGTACTTC CASSTRQSSNYEQYF
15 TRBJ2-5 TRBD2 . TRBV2 TGTGCCAGCAGTGAAAGGCGGGGGGGCCCAGAGACCCAGTACTTC CASSERRGGPETQYF
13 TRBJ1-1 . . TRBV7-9 TGTGCCAGCAGCTCGCAGGGTATAGCTGAAGCTTTCTTT CASSSQGIAEAFF
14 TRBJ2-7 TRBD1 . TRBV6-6 TGTGCCAGCACCCCAGGGCAGGGGGCGGACGAGCAGTACTTC CASTPGQGADEQYF
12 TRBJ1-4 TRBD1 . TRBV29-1 TGCAGCGTCCCTGGACAGGGAGGAAAACTGTTTTTT CSVPGQGGKLFF
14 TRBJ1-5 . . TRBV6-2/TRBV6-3 TGTGCCAGCAGCCCCCAGGGGACCAATCAGCCCCAGCATTTT CASSPQGTNQPQHF
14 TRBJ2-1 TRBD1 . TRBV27 TGTGCCAGCAGTCGGGACAGGGTAGGCGATGAGCAGTTCTTC CASSRDRVGDEQFF
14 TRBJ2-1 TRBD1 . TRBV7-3 TGTGCCAGCAGCTTACCGGGACAGGGCAATGAGCAGTTCTTC CASSLPGQGNEQFF
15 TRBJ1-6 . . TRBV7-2 TGTGCCAGCAGCTTAACCGTGACAGGTGCTTCACCCCTCCACTTT CASSLTVTGASPLHF
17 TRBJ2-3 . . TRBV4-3 TGCGCCAGCAGCCAAGGTTTTCTGGACTCCCGGGGAGATACGCAGTATTTT CASSQGFLDSRGDTQYF
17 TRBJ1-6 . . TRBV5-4 TGTGCCAGCAGCTTGGCAGGGGCGTTATCGGGGAATTCACCCCTCCACTTT CASSLAGALSGNSPLHF
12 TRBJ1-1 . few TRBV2 TGTGCCAGCAGAACAGGATTAGTTGAAGCTTTCTTT CASRTGLVEAFF
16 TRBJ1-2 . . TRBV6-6 TGTGCCAGCAGTTACTCGAATGGGAGGGAGGCTTATGGCTACACCTTC CASSYSNGREAYGYTF
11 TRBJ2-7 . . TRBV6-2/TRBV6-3 TGTGCCAGCAGTTACTTAGGGGATATCTACTTC CASSYLGDIYF
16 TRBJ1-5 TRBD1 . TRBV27 TGTGCCAGCAGTTTCGTTAGGGCAGGGGGCGGTCAGCCCCAGCATTTT CASSFVRAGGGQPQHF
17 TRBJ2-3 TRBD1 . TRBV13 TGTGCCAGCAGCTTGATTCACGGGACAGGGTCTTCAGATACGCAGTATTTT CASSLIHGTGSSDTQYF
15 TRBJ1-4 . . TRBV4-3 TGCGCCAGCAGCCAAGAGGGCGGGGCTGGAGAAAAACTGTTTTTT CASSQEGGAGEKLFF
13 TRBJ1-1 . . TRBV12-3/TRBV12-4 TGTGCCATCAGCACACAGGGATTTCCTGAAGCTTTCTTT CAISTQGFPEAFF